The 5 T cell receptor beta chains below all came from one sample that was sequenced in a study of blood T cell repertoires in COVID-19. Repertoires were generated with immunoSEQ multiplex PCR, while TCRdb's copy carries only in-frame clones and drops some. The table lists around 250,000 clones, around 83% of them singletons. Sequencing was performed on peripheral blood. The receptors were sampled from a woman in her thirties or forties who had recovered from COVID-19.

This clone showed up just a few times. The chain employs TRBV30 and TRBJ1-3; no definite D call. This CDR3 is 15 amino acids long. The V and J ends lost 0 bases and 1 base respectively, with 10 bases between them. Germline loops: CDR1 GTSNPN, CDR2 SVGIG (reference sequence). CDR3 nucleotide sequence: TGTGCCTGGAGTGTACCAGGTCAATCTGGAAACACCATATATTTT. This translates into CAWSVPGQSGNTIYF.

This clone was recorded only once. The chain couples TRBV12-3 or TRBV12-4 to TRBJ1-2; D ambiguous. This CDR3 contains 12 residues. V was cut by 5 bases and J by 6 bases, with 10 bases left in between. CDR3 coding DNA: TGTGCCAGCAGTCCCGGGTCTCATGGCTACACCTTC. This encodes CASSPGSHGYTF.

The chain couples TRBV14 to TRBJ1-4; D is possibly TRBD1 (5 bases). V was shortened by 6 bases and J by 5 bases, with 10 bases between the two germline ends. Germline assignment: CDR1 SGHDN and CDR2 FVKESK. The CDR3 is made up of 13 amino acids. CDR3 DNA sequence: TGTGCCAGCAGTAGGACAAGCAATGAAAAACTGTTTTTT. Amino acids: CASSRTSNEKLFF.

For the CDR3, the DNA is TGTGCCAGCAGCTTAGGGGGTTCAGGGGCGAACACTGAAGCTTTCTTT. It encodes CASSLGGSGANTEAFF. This chain joins TRBV7-8 and TRBJ1-1; TRBD1 is a possible D gene (6 bases). Germline assignment: CDR1 SGHVS and CDR2 FQNEAQ. The ends were cut back, 1 base at V and 1 base at J, with 13 bases in the middle. This CDR3 region has 16 residues.

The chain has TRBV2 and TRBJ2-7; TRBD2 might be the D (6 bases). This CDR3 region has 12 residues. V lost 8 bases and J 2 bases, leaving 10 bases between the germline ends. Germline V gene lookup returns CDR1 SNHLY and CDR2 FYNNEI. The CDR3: CASAREAYEQYF. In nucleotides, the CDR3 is TGTGCCAGCGCGAGGGAGGCCTACGAGCAGTACTTC.